This TCR beta chain comes out of a study of cytomegalovirus exposure and HLA in healthy donors. Whole-study context: Around 85 million unique TCRs from HLA-typed donors were held in an early data release. Points from the study as a whole: Rarity characterized most TCR sequences, yet some public TCRs appeared in many donors.

The primer mix had 60 Vbeta and 13 Jbeta primers. Data came from immunoSEQ multiplex PCR; TCRdb stores just in-frame clones and leaves some out. Of tens of thousands of clones in the sample, approximately 71% were seen once. Comment on this clone: No antigen is known for it.

Each donor's status was that of a healthy bone marrow donor. The clonotype comes from a man between 50 and 59 years old in good health and CMV-seropositive. Material for sequencing was PBMCs.

The CDR3 spells CASRTDRDSIYGYTF. DNA of the CDR3: TGCGCCAGCAGGACCGACAGGGACTCTATCTATGGCTACACCTTC. The chain has TRBV10-2 and TRBJ1-2; 7 nucleotides match TRBD1. The CDR3 sequence is 15 residues long. Germline V gives CDR1 WSHSY, CDR2 SAAADI. Losses at the gene ends were 6 bases for V and 4 bases for J; bases not matched to a gene: 11.